The rows below give T cell receptor beta chains drawn from one sample of a study of blood T cell repertoires in COVID-19. Libraries were prepared by immunoSEQ multiplex PCR; TCRdb keeps only in-frame clonotypes and omits some of them. The data contain 13,000 or so clones, around nine tenths of them singletons. Input material: peripheral blood. The receptors here all came from a human donor in a cohort sampled during active COVID-19. CDR3s include the opening cysteine and the closing phenylalanine or tryptophan. A D gene is named only where the DNA matches it firmly. The size field is filled for only some rows; it gives once, few, many or a size class.

TRBJ1-1	TRBD1	TRBV27	-	CASASWGRGTGYVMNTEAFF	TGTGCCAGCGCGAGTTGGGGAAGAGGGACAGGGTACGTCATGAACACTGAAGCTTTCTTT
TRBJ2-2	TRBD1	TRBV25-1	-	CASSNQGAGELFF	TGTGCCAGCAGCAACCAGGGGGCCGGGGAGCTGTTTTTT
TRBJ2-7	-	TRBV9	-	CASSPIPGQTYEQYF	TGTGCCAGCAGCCCAATCCCGGGACAAACTTACGAGCAGTACTTC
TRBJ1-2	TRBD1	TRBV11-1	-	CASSAGQGYGYTF	TGTGCCAGCAGCGCAGGACAGGGCTATGGCTACACCTTC
TRBJ2-2	TRBD2	TRBV5-4	once	CASNVAGANTGELFF	TGTGCCAGCAACGTAGCGGGGGCGAACACCGGGGAGCTGTTTTTT
TRBJ1-5	-	TRBV11-3	-	CASSLEPWPEGLSNQPQHF	TGTGCCAGCAGCTTAGAACCCTGGCCAGAGGGCTTAAGCAATCAGCCCCAGCATTTT
TRBJ2-1	TRBD1	TRBV2	-	CASEGARNEQFF	TGTGCCAGCGAGGGGGCGCGGAATGAGCAGTTCTTC
TRBJ2-5	TRBD2	TRBV7-9	-	CASSFASGETQYF	TGTGCCAGCAGCTTTGCTAGCGGAGAGACCCAGTACTTC
TRBJ2-3	-	TRBV5-1	-	CASSLEGGTDTQYF	TGCGCCAGCAGCTTGGAGGGGGGGACAGATACGCAGTATTTT
TRBJ1-1	TRBD1	TRBV7-2	-	CASSRPGQGAEAFF	TGTGCCAGCAGCAGGCCGGGACAGGGGGCTGAAGCTTTCTTT
TRBJ1-4	-	TRBV7-9	few	CASSPRRSTSLGEKLFF	TGTGCCAGCAGTCCACGACGATCGACCTCCCTAGGTGAAAAACTGTTTTTT
TRBJ1-2	TRBD1	TRBV5-4	few	CASSLGTGGISGYTF	TGTGCCAGCAGCTTGGGTACAGGGGGGATAAGTGGCTACACCTTC
TRBJ2-5	-	TRBV12-3/TRBV12-4	-	CASSFGSETQYF	TGTGCCAGCAGTTTCGGGTCGGAGACCCAGTACTTC
TRBJ1-5	TRBD1	TRBV2	-	CASRQGVSNQPQHF	TGTGCCAGCAGACAGGGGGTAAGCAATCAGCCCCAGCATTTT
TRBJ2-7	TRBD1	TRBV5-1	-	CASSWGQGAFNEQYF	TGCGCCAGCAGCTGGGGACAGGGGGCATTCAACGAGCAGTACTTC
TRBJ2-1	TRBD1	TRBV6-4	-	CASIKDRAVNEQFF	TGTGCCAGCATCAAGGACAGGGCGGTCAATGAGCAGTTCTTC
TRBJ2-3	TRBD2	TRBV14	once	CASSPAGLAGGRDTQYF	TGTGCCAGCAGCCCCGCGGGACTAGCGGGGGGCAGGGATACGCAGTATTTT